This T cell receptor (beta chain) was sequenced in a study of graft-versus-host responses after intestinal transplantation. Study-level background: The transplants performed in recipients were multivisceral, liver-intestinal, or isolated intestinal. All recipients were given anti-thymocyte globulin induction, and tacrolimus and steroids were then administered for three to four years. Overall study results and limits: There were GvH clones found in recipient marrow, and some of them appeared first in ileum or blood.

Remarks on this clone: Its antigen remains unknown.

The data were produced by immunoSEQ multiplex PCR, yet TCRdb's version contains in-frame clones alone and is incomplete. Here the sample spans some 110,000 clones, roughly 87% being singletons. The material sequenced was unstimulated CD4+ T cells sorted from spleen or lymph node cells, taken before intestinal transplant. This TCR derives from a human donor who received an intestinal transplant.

CDR3 region: CASSTSALEQYNEQFF. DNA of the CDR3: TGTGCCAGCAGTACGAGCGCTCTCGAGCAATACAATGAGCAGTTCTTC. This chain connects TRBV28 to TRBJ2-1; D uncertain. CDR1 MDHEN and CDR2 SYDVKM come from the germline V gene. Trimming shortened V by 5 bases and J by 4 bases, and 18 bases separated the two germline ends. This CDR3 has 16 residues.